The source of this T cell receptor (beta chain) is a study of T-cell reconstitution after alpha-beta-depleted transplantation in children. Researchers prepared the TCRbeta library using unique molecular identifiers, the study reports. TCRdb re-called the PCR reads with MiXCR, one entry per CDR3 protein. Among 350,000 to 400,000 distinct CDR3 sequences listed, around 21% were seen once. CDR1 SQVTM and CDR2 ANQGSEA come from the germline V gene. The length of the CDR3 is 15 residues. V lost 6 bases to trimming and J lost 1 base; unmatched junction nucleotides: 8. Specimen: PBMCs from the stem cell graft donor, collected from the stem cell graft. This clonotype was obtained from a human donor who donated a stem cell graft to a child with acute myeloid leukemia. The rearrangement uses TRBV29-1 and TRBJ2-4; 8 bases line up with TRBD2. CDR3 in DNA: TGCAGCGTGGAAAAGCGGGAGTGGGCCAAAAACATTCAGTACTTC. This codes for CSVEKREWAKNIQYF.